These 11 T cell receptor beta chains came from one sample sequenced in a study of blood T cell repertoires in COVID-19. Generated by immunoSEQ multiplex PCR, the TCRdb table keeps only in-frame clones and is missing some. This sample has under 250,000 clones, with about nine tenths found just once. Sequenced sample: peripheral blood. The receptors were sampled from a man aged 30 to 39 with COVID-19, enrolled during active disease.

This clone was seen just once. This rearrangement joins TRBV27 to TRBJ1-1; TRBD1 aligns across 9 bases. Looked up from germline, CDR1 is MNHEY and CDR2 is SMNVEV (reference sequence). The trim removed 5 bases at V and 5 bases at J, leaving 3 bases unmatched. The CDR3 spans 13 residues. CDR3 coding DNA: TGTGCCAGCAGTCTGACAGGGGGAACTGAAGCTTTCTTT. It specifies CASSLTGGTEAFF.

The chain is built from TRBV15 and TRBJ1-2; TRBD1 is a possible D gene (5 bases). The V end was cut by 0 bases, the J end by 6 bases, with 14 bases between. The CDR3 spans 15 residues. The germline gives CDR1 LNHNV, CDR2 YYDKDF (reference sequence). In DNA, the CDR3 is TGTGCCACCAGCAGAGATTTAGCGGGGGTCCATGGCTACACCTTC. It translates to CATSRDLAGVHGYTF.

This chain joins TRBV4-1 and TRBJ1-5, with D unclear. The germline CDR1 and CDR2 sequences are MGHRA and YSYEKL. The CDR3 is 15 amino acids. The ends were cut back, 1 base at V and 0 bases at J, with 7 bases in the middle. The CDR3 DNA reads TGCGCCAGCAGCCAAGTGGCTTATAGCAATCAGCCCCAGCATTTT. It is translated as CASSQVAYSNQPQHF.

CDR3 residues: CASSPRPPTGYGYTF. DNA for the CDR3: TGTGCCAGCAGCCCGAGACCTCCAACGGGGTATGGCTACACCTTC. This chain links TRBV7-2 with TRBJ1-2; D gene ambiguous. The CDR3 loop spans 15 amino acids. V was shortened by 5 bases and J by 5 bases, with 18 bases between the two germline ends. Germline loops: CDR1 SGHTA, CDR2 FQGNSA.

CDR3 sequence reads: CASSQDLPSTDTQYF. In DNA, the CDR3 is TGTGCCAGCAGCCAAGATCTACCGAGCACAGATACGCAGTATTTT. The V call is TRBV4-2, the J call TRBJ2-3, with D uncertain. The CDR3 spans 15 residues. Between the trimmed V and J ends, which lost 0 bases and 0 bases, there was a span of 7 bases. Germline V CDR1 and CDR2: LGHNA, YNFKEQ.

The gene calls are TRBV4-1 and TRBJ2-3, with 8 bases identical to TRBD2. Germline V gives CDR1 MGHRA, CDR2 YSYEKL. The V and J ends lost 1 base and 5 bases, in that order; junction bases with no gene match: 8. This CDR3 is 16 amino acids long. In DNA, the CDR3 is TGCGCCAGCAGCCAAGTTATGAGCGGGGGCAGAGATACGCAGTATTTT. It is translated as CASSQVMSGGRDTQYF.

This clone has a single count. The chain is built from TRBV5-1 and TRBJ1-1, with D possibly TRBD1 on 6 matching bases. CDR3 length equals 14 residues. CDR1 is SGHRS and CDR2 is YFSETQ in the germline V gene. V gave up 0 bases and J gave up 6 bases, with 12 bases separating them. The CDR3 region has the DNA TGCGCCAGCAGCTTGGCGGGGGGCTCGGCTGAAGCTTTCTTT. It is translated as CASSLAGGSAEAFF.

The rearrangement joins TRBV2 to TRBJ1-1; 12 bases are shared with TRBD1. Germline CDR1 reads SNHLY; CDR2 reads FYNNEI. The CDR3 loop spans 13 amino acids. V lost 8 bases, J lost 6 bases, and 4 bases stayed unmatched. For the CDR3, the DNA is TGTGCCAGCTGGGACAGGGGGCTTGCTGAAGCTTTCTTT. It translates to CASWDRGLAEAFF. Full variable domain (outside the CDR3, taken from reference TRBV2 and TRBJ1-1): EPEVTQTPSHQVTQMGQEVILRCVPISNHLYFYWYRQILGQKVEFLVSFYNNEISEKSEIFDDQFSVERPDGSNFTLKIRSTKLEDSAMYFCASWDRGLAEAFFGQGTRLTVV.

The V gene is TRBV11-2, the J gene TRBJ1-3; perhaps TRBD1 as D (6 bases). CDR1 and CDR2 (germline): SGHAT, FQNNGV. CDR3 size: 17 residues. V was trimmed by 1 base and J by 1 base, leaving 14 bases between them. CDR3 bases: TGTGCCAGCAGCTTAGCCCTACAGGGTTCTTCTGGAAACACCATATATTTT. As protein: CASSLALQGSSGNTIYF. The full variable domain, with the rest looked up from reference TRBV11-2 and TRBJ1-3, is EAGVAQSPRYKIIEKRQSVAFWCNPISGHATLYWYQQILGQGPKLLIQFQNNGVVDDSQLPKDRFSAERLKGVDSTLKIQPAKLEDSAVYLCASSLALQGSSGNTIYFGEGSWLTVV.

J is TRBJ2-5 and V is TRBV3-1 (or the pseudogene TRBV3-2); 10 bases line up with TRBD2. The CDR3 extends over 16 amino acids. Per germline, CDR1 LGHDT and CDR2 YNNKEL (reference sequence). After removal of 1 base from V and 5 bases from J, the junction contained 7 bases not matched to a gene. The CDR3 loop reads CASSQAVAGGHETQYF. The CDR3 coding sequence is TGTGCCAGCAGCCAAGCAGTAGCGGGGGGCCACGAGACCCAGTACTTC.

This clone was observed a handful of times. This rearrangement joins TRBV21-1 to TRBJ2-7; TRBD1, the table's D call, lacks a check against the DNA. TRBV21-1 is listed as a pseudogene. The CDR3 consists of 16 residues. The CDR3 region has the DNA TGTGCCAGCAGCAAACGGCTGTCCAGGGATCATCACGAGCAGTACTTC. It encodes CASSKRLSRDHHEQYF.